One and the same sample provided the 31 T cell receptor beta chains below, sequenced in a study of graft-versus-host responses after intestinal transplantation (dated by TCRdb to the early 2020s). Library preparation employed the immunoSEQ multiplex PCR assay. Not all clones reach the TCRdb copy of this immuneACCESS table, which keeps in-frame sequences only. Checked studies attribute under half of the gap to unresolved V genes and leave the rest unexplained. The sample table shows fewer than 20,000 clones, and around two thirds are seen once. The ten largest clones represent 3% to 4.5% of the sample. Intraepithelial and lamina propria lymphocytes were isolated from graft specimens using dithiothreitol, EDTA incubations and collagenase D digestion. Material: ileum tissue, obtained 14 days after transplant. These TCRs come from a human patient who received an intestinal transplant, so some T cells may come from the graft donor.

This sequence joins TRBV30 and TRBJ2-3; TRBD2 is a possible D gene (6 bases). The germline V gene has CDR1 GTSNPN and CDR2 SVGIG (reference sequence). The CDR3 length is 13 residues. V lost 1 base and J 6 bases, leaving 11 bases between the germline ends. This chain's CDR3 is CAWSGGELDTQYF. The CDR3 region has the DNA TGTGCCTGGAGTGGGGGGGAGTTGGATACGCAGTATTTT.

CDR3 amino acids: CASSSRTGGLNQPQHF. CDR3 DNA: TGTGCCAGCAGCTCTCGGACAGGGGGTCTCAATCAGCCCCAGCATTTT. The rearrangement links TRBV28 to TRBJ1-5, with 10 bases lining up with TRBD1. Germline-derived CDR1 and CDR2 are MDHEN and SYDVKM. This CDR3 is 16 amino acids long. The trim removed 6 bases at V and 3 bases at J, leaving 8 bases unmatched.

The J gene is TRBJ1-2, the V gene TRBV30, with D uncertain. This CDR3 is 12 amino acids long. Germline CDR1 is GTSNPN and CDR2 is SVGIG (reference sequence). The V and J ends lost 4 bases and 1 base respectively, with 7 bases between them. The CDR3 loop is CAWNPSNYGYTF. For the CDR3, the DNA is TGTGCCTGGAACCCCAGTAACTATGGCTACACCTTC.

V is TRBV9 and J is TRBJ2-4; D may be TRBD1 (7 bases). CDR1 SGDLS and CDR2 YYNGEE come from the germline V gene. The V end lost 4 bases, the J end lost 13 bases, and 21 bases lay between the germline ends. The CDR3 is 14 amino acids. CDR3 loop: CASSPPIQGGVQYF. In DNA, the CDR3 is TGTGCCAGCAGCCCACCCATCCAGGGGGGAGTGCAGTACTTC.

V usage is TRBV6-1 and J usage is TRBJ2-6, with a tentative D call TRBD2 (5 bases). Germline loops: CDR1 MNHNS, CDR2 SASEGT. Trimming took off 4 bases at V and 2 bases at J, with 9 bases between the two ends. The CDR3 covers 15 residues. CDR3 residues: CASSVRGTGANVLTF. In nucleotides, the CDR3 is TGTGCCAGCAGTGTCCGGGGTACTGGGGCCAACGTCCTGACTTTC.

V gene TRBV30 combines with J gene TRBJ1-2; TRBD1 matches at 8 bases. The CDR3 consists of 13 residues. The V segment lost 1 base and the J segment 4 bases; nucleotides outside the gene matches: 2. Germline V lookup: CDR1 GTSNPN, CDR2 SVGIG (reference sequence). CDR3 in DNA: TGTGCCTGGAGTGCAGGGGGCTTCTATGGCTACACCTTC. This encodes CAWSAGGFYGYTF.

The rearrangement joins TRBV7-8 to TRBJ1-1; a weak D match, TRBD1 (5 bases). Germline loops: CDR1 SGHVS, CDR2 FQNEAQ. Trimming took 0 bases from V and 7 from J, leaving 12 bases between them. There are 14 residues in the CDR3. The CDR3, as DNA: TGTGCCAGCAGCTTAGCGGGGACGCCGCTTGAAGCTTTCTTT. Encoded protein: CASSLAGTPLEAFF.

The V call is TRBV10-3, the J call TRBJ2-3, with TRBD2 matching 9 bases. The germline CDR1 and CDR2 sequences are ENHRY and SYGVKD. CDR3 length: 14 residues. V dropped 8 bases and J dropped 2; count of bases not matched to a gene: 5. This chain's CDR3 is CAIASGATTDTQYF. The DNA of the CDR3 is TGTGCCATCGCTAGCGGGGCGACCACAGATACGCAGTATTTT.

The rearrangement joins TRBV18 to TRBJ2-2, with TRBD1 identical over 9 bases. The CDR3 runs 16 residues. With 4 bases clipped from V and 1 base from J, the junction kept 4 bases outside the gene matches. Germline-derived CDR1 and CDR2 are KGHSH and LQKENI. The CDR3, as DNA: TGTGCCAGCTCACTCATGACAGGGGGGAACACCGGGGAGCTGTTTTTT. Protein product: CASSLMTGGNTGELFF.

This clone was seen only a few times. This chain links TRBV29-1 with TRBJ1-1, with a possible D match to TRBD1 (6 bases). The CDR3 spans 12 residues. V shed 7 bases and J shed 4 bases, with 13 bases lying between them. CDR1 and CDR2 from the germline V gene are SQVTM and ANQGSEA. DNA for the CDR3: TGCAGCGCGTACGTGGGGGCCACTGAAGCTTTCTTT. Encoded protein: CSAYVGATEAFF. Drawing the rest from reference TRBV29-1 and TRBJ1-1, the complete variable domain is SAVISQKPSRDICQRGTSLTIQCQVDSQVTMMFWYRQQPGQSLTLIATANQGSEATYESGFVIDKFPISRPNLTFSTLTVSNMSPEDSSIYLCSAYVGATEAFFGQGTRLTVV.

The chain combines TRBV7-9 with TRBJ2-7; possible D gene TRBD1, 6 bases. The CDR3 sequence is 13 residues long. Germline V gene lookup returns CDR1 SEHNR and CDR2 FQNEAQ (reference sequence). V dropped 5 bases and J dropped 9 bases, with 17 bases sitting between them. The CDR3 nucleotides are TGTGCCAGCAGCCCCCGCGACAGGTCGGGGCAGTACTTC. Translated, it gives CASSPRDRSGQYF.

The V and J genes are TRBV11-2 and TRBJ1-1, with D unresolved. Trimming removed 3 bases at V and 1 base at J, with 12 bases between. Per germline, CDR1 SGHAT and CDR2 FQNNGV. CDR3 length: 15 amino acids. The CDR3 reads CASSLAGMGNTEAFF. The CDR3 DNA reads TGTGCCAGCAGCTTGGCGGGGATGGGGAACACTGAAGCTTTCTTT. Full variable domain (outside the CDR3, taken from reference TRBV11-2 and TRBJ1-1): EAGVAQSPRYKIIEKRQSVAFWCNPISGHATLYWYQQILGQGPKLLIQFQNNGVVDDSQLPKDRFSAERLKGVDSTLKIQPAKLEDSAVYLCASSLAGMGNTEAFFGQGTRLTVV.

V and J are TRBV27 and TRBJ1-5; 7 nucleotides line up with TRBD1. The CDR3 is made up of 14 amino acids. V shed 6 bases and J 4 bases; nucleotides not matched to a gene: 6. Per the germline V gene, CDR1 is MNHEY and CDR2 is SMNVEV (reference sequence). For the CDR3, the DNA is TGTGCCAGCAGCCACTTGGGACAGAATCAGCCCCAGCATTTT. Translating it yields CASSHLGQNQPQHF.

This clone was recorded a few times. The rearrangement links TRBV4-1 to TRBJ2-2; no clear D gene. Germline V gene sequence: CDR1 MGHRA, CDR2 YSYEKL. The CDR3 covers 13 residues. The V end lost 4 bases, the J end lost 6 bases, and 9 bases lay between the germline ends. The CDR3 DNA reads TGCGCCAGCAGCCCTCGTGCCCCCGGGGAGCTGTTTTTT. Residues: CASSPRAPGELFF.

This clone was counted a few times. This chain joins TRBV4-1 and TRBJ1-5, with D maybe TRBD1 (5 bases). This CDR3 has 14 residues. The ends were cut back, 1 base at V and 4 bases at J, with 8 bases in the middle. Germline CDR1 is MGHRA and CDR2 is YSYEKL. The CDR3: CASSQGWGNQPQHF. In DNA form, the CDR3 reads TGCGCCAGCAGCCAAGGGTGGGGGAATCAGCCCCAGCATTTT.

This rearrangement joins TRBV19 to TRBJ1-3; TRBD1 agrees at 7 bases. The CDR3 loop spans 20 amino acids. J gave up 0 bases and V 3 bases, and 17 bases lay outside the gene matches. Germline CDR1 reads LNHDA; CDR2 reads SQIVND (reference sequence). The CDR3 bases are TGTGCCAGTAGTATTTCCACAGGGGCGGAAGAACTGAACTCTGGAAACACCATATATTTT. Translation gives CASSISTGAEELNSGNTIYF. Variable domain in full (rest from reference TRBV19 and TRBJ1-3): DGGITQSPKYLFRKEGQNVTLSCEQNLNHDAMYWYRQDPGQGLRLIYYSQIVNDFQKGDIAEGYSVSREKKESFPLTVTSAQKNPTAFYLCASSISTGAEELNSGNTIYFGEGSWLTVV.

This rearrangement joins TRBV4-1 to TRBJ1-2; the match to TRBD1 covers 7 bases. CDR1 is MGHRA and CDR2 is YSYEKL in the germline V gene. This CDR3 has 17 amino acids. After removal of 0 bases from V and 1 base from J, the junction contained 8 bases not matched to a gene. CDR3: CASSQEAAGQYNYGYTF. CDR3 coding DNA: TGCGCCAGCAGCCAAGAGGCTGCGGGACAGTATAACTATGGCTACACCTTC.

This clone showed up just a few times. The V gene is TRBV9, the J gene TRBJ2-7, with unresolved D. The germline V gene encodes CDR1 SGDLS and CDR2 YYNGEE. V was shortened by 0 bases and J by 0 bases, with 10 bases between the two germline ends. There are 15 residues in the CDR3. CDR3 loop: CASSVGAAYSYEQYF. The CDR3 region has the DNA TGTGCCAGCAGCGTAGGGGCGGCTTACTCCTACGAGCAGTACTTC. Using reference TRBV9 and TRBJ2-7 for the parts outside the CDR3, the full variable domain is DSGVTQTPKHLITATGQRVTLRCSPRSGDLSVYWYQQSLDQGLQFLIQYYNGEERAKGNILERFSAQQFPDLHSELNLSSLELGDSALYFCASSVGAAYSYEQYFGPGTRLTVT.

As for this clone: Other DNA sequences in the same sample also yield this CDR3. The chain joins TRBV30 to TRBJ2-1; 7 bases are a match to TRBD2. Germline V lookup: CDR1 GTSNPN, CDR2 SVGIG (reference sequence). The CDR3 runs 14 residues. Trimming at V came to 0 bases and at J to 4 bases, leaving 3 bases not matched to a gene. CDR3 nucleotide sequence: TGTGCCTGGAGTGTCACTAGCGCATACAATGAGCAGTTCTTC. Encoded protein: CAWSVTSAYNEQFF. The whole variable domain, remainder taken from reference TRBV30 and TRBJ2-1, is SQTIHQWPATLVQPVGSPLSLECTVEGTSNPNLYWYRQAAGRGLQLLFYSVGIGQISSEVPQNLSASRPQDRQFILSSKKLLLSDSGFYLCAWSVTSAYNEQFFGPGTRLTVL.

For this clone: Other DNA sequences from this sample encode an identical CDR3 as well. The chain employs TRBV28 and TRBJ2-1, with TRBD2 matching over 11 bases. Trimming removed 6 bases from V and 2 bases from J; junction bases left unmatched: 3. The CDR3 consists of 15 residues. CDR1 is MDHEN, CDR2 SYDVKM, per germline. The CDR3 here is CASSLLAGAYNEQFF. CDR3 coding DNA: TGTGCCAGCAGCTTACTAGCGGGAGCCTACAATGAGCAGTTCTTC.

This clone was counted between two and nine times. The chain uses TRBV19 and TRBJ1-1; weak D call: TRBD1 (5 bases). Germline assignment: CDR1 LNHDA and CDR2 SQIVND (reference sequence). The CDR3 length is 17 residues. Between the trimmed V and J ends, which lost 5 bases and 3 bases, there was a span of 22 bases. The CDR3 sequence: CASSPRYWDGHYTEAFF. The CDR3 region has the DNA TGTGCCAGTAGTCCAAGGTACTGGGACGGACATTACACTGAAGCTTTCTTT.

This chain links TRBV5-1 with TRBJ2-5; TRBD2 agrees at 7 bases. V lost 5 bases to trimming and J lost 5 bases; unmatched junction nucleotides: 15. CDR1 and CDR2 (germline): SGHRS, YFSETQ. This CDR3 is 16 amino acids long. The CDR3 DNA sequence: TGCGCCAGCAGTCCCGAGGAGCGGGGTGGTTGGGAGACCCAGTACTTC. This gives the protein CASSPEERGGWETQYF. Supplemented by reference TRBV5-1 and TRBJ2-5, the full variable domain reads KAGVTQTPRYLIKTRGQQVTLSCSPISGHRSVSWYQQTPGQGLQFLFEYFSETQRNKGNFPGRFSGRQFSNSRSEMNVSTLELGDSALYLCASSPEERGGWETQYFGPGTRLLVL.

CDR3 nucleotides: TGTGCCAGCAGCTTACCGAGCGGGGGCCCCTTTGATACAGATACGCAGTATTTT. This sequence encodes CASSLPSGGPFDTDTQYF. This chain uses TRBV7-3 with TRBJ2-3; 8 bases fit TRBD2. The trim removed 2 bases at V and 3 bases at J, leaving 13 bases unmatched. Germline CDR1 SGHTA, CDR2 FQGTGA. The CDR3 is 18 amino acids.

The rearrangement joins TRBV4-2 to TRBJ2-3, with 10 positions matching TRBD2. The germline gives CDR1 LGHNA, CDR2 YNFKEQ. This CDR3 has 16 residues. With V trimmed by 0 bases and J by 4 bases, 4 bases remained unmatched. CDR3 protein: CASSQDRTSGADTQYF. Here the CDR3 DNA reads TGTGCCAGCAGCCAAGATAGAACTAGCGGGGCAGATACGCAGTATTTT.

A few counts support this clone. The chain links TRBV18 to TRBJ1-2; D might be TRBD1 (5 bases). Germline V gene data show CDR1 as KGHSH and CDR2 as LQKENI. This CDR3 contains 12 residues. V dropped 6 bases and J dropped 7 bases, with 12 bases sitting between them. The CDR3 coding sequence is TGTGCCAGCTCGCGGCAGGGCTCTGGCTACACCTTC. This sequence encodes CASSRQGSGYTF.

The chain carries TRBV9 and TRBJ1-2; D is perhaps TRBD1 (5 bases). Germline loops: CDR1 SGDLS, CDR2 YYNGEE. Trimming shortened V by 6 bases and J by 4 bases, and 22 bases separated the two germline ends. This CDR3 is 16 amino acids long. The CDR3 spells CASNDPGDGPFYGYTF. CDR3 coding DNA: TGTGCCAGCAACGACCCCGGGGACGGACCCTTCTATGGCTACACCTTC.

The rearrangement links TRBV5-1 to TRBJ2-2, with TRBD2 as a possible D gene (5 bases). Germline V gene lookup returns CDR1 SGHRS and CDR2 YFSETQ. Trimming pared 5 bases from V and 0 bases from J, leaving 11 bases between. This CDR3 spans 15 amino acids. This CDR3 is CASSLGSPNTGELFF. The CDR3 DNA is TGCGCCAGCAGTTTAGGGAGCCCGAACACCGGGGAGCTGTTTTTT.

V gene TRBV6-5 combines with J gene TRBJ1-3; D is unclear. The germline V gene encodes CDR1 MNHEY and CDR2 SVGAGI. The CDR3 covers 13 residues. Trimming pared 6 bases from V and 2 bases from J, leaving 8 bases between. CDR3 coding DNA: TGTGCCAGCAGCCACACTCCTGGAAACACCATATATTTT. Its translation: CASSHTPGNTIYF.

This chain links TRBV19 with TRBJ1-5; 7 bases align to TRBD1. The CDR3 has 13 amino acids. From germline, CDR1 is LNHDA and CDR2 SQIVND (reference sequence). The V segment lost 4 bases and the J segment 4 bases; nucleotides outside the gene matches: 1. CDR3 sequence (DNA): TGTGCCAGTAGTACACAGGGGAATCAGCCCCAGCATTTT. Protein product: CASSTQGNQPQHF.

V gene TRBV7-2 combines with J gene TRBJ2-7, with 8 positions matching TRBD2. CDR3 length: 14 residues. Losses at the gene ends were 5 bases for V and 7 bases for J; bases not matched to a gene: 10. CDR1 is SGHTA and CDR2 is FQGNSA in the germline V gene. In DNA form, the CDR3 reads TGTGCCAGCAGCCCACTCCGGACTAGCAAAGAGCAGTACTTC. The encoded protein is CASSPLRTSKEQYF.

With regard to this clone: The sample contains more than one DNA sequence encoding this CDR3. This CDR3 is CASSLGQVYGYTF. In DNA, the CDR3 is TGTGCCAGCAGCTTGGGACAGGTCTATGGCTACACCTTC. The rearrangement links TRBV7-9 to TRBJ1-2; 8 positions agree with TRBD1. J lost 4 bases, V lost 3 bases, and 1 base had no gene match. Germline assignment: CDR1 SEHNR and CDR2 FQNEAQ (reference sequence). There are 13 residues in the CDR3.